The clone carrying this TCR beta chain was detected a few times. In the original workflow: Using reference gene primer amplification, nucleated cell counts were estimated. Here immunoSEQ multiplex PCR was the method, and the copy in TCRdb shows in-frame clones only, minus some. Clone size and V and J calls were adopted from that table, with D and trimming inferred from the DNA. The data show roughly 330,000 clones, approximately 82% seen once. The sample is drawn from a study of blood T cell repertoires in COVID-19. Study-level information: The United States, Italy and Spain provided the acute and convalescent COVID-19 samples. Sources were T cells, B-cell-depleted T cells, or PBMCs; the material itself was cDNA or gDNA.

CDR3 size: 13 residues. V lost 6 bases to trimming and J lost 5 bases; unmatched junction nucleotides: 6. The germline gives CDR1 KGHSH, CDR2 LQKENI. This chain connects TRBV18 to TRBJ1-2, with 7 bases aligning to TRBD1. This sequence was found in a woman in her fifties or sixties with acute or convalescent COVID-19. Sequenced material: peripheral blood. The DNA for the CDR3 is TGTGCCAGCTCCCGGATGGGACAGTATGGCTACACCTTC. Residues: CASSRMGQYGYTF.